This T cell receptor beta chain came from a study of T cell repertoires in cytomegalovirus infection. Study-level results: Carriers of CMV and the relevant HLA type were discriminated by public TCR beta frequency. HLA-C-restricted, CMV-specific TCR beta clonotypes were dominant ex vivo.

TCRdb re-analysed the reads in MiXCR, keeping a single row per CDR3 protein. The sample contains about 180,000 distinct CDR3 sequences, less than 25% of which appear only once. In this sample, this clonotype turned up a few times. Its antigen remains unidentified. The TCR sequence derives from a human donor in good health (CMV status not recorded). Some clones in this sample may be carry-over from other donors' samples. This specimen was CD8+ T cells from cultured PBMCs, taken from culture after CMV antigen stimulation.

CDR3 region: CASSLEFGLGYTF. DNA of the CDR3: TGTGCCAGCAGCTTAGAATTCGGTTTGGGCTACACCTTC. The genes are TRBV7-9 and TRBJ1-2, with D hard to call. Trimming stripped 1 base from V and 8 bases from J, with 11 bases between. Germline lookup yields CDR1 SEHNR and CDR2 FQNEAQ (reference sequence). CDR3 length: 13 amino acids.